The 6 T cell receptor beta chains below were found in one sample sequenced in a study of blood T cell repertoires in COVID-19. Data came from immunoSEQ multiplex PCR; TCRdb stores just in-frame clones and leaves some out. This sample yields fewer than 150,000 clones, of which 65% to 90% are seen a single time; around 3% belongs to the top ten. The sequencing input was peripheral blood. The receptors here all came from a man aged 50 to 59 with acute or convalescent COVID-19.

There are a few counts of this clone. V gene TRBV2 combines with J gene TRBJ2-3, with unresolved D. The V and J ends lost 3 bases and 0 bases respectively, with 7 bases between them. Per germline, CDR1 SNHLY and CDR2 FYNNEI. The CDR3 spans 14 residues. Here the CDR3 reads CASSEAASTDTQYF. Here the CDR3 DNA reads TGTGCCAGCAGTGAGGCGGCTAGCACAGATACGCAGTATTTT.

CDR3 nucleotide sequence: TGTGCCAGCAGTTTAGGGGGCAGGATGGCAGATACGCAGTATTTT. It yields the protein CASSLGGRMADTQYF. The V call is TRBV28, the J call TRBJ2-3, with D possibly being TRBD1 (6 bases). V lost 2 bases and J lost 4, with 13 bases in between. There are 15 residues in the CDR3. Germline V CDR1 and CDR2: MDHEN, SYDVKM.

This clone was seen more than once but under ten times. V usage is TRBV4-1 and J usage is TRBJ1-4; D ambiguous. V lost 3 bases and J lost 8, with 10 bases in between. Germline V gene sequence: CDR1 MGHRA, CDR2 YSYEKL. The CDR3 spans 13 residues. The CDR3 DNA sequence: TGCGCCAGCAGCCACACTATGGCGGAAAAACTGTTTTTT. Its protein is CASSHTMAEKLFF.

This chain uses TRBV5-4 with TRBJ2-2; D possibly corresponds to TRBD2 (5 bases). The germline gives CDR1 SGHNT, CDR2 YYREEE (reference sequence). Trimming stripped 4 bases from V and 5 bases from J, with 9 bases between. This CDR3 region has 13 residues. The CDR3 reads CASSGERTGELFF. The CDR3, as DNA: TGTGCCAGCAGCGGGGAGCGAACCGGGGAGCTGTTTTTT.

CDR3 nucleotide sequence: TGTGCCAGCAGCATGGGACTAGCGGGAGCTCGGGACATTCAGTACTTC. Translation gives CASSMGLAGARDIQYF. The V call is TRBV11-3, the J call TRBJ2-4, with 14 bases identical to TRBD2. The germline V gene has CDR1 SGHNT and CDR2 YENEEA. Trimming cost V 5 bases and J 8 bases; bases outside gene matches: 8. The CDR3 covers 16 residues.

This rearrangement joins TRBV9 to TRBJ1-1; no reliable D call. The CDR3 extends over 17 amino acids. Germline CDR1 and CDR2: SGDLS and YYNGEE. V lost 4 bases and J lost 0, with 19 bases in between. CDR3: CASSSERDGWMNTEAFF. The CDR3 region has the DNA TGTGCCAGCAGCTCCGAGAGGGATGGATGGATGAACACTGAAGCTTTCTTT.